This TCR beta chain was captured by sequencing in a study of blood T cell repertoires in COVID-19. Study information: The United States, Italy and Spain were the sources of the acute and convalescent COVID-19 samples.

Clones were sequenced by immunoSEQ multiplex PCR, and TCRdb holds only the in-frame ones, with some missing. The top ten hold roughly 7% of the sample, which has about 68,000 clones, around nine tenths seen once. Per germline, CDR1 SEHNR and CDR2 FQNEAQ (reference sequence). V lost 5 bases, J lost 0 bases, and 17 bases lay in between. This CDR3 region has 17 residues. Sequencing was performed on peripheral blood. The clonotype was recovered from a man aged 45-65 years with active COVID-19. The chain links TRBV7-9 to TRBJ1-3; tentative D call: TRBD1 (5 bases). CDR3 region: CASSPRQGDYSGNTIYF. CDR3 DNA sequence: TGTGCCAGCAGCCCCCGGCAGGGCGATTACTCTGGAAACACCATATATTTT.